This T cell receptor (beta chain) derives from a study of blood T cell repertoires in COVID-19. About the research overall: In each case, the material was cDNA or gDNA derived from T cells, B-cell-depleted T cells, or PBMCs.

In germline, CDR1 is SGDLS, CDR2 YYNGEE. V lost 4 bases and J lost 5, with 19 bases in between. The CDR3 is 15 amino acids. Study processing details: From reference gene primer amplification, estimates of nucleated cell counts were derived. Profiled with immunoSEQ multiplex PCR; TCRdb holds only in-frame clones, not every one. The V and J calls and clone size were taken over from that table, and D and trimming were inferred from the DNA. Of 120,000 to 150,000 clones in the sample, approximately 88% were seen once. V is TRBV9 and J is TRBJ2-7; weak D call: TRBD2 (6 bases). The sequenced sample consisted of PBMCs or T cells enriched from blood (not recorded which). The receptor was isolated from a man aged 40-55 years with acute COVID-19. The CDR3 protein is CASSPSREPFHEQYF. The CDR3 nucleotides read TGTGCCAGCAGCCCAAGCCGGGAGCCCTTCCACGAGCAGTACTTC.